This T cell receptor beta chain is drawn from a study of blood T cell repertoires in COVID-19. Overall study context: COVID-19 samples collected from the United States, Italy and Spain covered acute and convalescent phases. Sample material is recorded as cDNA or gDNA derived from T cells, B-cell-depleted T cells, or PBMCs.

In the authors' methods: Amplified reference gene primers provided the basis for estimating nucleated cell counts. Only in-frame clones appear in the TCRdb table, and some are missing; sequencing was by immunoSEQ multiplex PCR. The DNA was the basis for D and trimming; V, J and clone size are from that table. This sample has around 50,000 clones, with 90% found just once. Germline V lookup: CDR1 SGHTA, CDR2 FQGNSA. V dropped 3 bases and J dropped 9; count of bases not matched to a gene: 1. There are 11 residues in the CDR3. The genes are TRBV7-2 and TRBJ1-1; 7 bases are a match to TRBD1. The sample comprised peripheral blood. This sequence was found in a man between 65 and 85 years old with active COVID-19. The CDR3 sequence is CASSLDRKAFF. The CDR3 DNA follows: TGTGCCAGCAGCTTGGACAGGAAAGCTTTCTTT.